The 32 T cell receptor beta chains in this list originate from one sample, sequenced in a study of cytomegalovirus exposure and HLA in healthy donors. This PCR relied on a set of 60 Vbeta primers and 13 Jbeta primers. The table came from immunoSEQ multiplex PCR; TCRdb's copy has only in-frame clones and leaves some out. This table has about 110,000 clones, under 85% appearing once. The source material was PBMCs. Receptor source: a man aged 35 to 55 in good health and CMV-seronegative.

The genes are TRBV29-1 and TRBJ2-5; D might be TRBD1 (5 bases). Germline assignment: CDR1 SQVTM and CDR2 ANQGSEA. The V end was cut by 2 bases, the J end by 3 bases, with 16 bases between. The CDR3 extends over 15 amino acids. In nucleotides, the CDR3 is TGCAGCGTTGAATCTCCCAGGGAAGCTAAAGAGACCCAGTACTTC. It translates to CSVESPREAKETQYF. Looking up the rest from reference TRBV29-1 and TRBJ2-5 gives the full variable domain: SAVISQKPSRDICQRGTSLTIQCQVDSQVTMMFWYRQQPGQSLTLIATANQGSEATYESGFVIDKFPISRPNLTFSTLTVSNMSPEDSSIYLCSVESPREAKETQYFGPGTRLLVL.

This rearrangement joins TRBV6-5 to TRBJ1-1; tentative D call: TRBD1 (5 bases). This CDR3 region has 14 residues. Germline V gives CDR1 MNHEY, CDR2 SVGAGI. Trimming removed 2 bases from V and 0 bases from J, with 7 bases in between. Here the CDR3 reads CASSYQGMNTEAFF. DNA for the CDR3: TGTGCCAGCAGTTACCAGGGTATGAACACTGAAGCTTTCTTT.

The rearrangement joins TRBV29-1 to TRBJ2-1, with D tentatively TRBD1 (6 bases). The V and J ends lost 6 bases and 4 bases respectively, with 16 bases between them. Germline CDR1 SQVTM, CDR2 ANQGSEA. The CDR3 consists of 14 residues. The CDR3 protein is CSVIGGDSYNEQFF. The CDR3 DNA reads as TGCAGCGTGATAGGGGGAGACTCTTACAATGAGCAGTTCTTC.

V usage is TRBV29-1 and J usage is TRBJ1-1; the match to TRBD1 covers 8 bases. The CDR3 contains 11 residues. Germline V gives CDR1 SQVTM, CDR2 ANQGSEA. With 7 bases clipped from V and 4 bases from J, the junction kept 2 bases outside the gene matches. CDR3 sequence: CSGTGGTEAFF. For the CDR3, the DNA is TGCAGCGGAACAGGGGGCACTGAAGCTTTCTTT.

This chain links TRBV29-1 with TRBJ2-5, with D perhaps TRBD1 (6 bases). Near its end, the DNA agrees better with TRBJ2-7, so the J call may be wrong. The germline V gene encodes CDR1 SQVTM and CDR2 ANQGSEA. The CDR3 loop spans 13 amino acids. CDR3 sequence reads: CSVASGTLYEQYF. DNA of the CDR3: TGCAGCGTCGCATCCGGGACACTCTACGAGCAGTACTTC.

V usage is TRBV7-9 and J usage is TRBJ2-5, with D perhaps TRBD1 (7 bases). Trimming left V 4 bases short and J 5 bases short, with 23 bases between. This CDR3 has 17 residues. Per germline, CDR1 SEHNR and CDR2 FQNEAQ (reference sequence). This CDR3 reads CASSSLGGPVQGETQYF. The CDR3 DNA follows: TGTGCCAGCAGCTCTCTCGGGGGCCCAGTACAGGGGGAGACCCAGTACTTC. The entire variable domain, with the rest obtained from reference TRBV7-9 and TRBJ2-5, is as follows: DTGVSQNPRHKITKRGQNVTFRCDPISEHNRLYWYRQTLGQGPEFLTYFQNEAQLEKSRLLSDRFSAERPKGSFSTLEIQRTEQGDSAMYLCASSSLGGPVQGETQYFGPGTRLLVL.

Only one count was recorded for this clone. This rearrangement joins TRBV28 to TRBJ2-2, with 9 bases matching TRBD2. The CDR3 spans 16 residues. Losses at the gene ends were 8 bases for V and 4 bases for J; bases not matched to a gene: 11. Germline CDR1 reads MDHEN; CDR2 reads SYDVKM. The chain's CDR3 is CASHPWRGGVTGELFF. The CDR3 region has the DNA TGTGCCAGCCACCCTTGGCGGGGGGGCGTCACCGGGGAGCTGTTTTTT.

This clone is medium-sized. The gene calls are TRBV5-1 and TRBJ2-1, with 13 bases that match TRBD2. There are 15 residues in the CDR3. With V trimmed by 4 bases and J by 5 bases, 3 bases remained unmatched. CDR1 and CDR2 from the germline V gene are SGHRS and YFSETQ. CDR3 nucleotides: TGCGCCAGCAGCGGCGGACTAGCGGGGGACAATGAGCAGTTCTTC. Translated: CASSGGLAGDNEQFF.

Concerning this clone: At one end, the junction sequence differs from germline, possibly due to a read error. This chain uses TRBV7-7 with TRBJ2-2; weak D call: TRBD1 (5 bases). CDR3 length: 14 residues. CDR1 and CDR2 (germline): SSHAT, FNYEAQ (reference sequence). The CDR3 reads CASSLSLGAGELFF. DNA of the CDR3: TGTGCTAGCAGCCTCTCCTTAGGGGCGGGGGAGCTGTTTTTT.

The chain has TRBV19 and TRBJ1-1, with D hard to call. Germline V gene lookup returns CDR1 LNHDA and CDR2 SQIVND (reference sequence). The CDR3 has 13 amino acids. V was pared by 3 bases and J by 2 bases, with 7 bases between. The CDR3 region is CASSITVNTEAFF. The CDR3 DNA is TGTGCCAGTAGTATTACAGTTAACACTGAAGCTTTCTTT.

In its sample, this clone was seen a few times. The junction does not match germline at one end; this may be a read error. The chain recombines TRBV7-7 with TRBJ2-5; TRBD1 matches 9 bases. The CDR3 loop spans 14 amino acids. CDR1 is SSHAT and CDR2 is FNYEAQ in the germline V gene (reference sequence). CDR3 residues: CASSLAQGAETQYF. CDR3 DNA: TGTGCTAGCAGCTTAGCACAGGGGGCAGAGACCCAGTACTTC.

The chain couples TRBV6-5 to TRBJ2-7; no clear D gene. Trimming stripped 4 bases from V and 1 base from J, with 8 bases between. Germline loops: CDR1 MNHEY, CDR2 SVGAGI. The CDR3 is 13 amino acids. DNA for the CDR3: TGTGCCAGCAGTTCCCTTTCGTCCTACGAGCAGTACTTC. Translation gives CASSSLSSYEQYF.

V gene TRBV28 combines with J gene TRBJ2-7, with D maybe TRBD1 (6 bases). V gave up 4 bases and J gave up 5 bases, with 12 bases separating them. Germline lookup yields CDR1 MDHEN and CDR2 SYDVKM. The CDR3 covers 13 residues. DNA for the CDR3: TGTGCCAGCAGTTACAGGGTCCCCGACGAGCAGTACTTC. This sequence encodes CASSYRVPDEQYF.

The chain joins TRBV6-6 to TRBJ2-1, with D perhaps TRBD1 (6 bases). This CDR3 contains 14 residues. V lost 8 bases and J 4 bases, leaving 15 bases between the germline ends. CDR1 is MNHNY and CDR2 is SVGAGI in the germline V gene (reference sequence). The CDR3 is CASRGHGSYNEQFF. The CDR3 bases are TGTGCCAGCCGGGGACACGGATCGTACAATGAGCAGTTCTTC.

The chain recombines TRBV6-1 with TRBJ2-7; 11 bases match TRBD2. Germline V gene lookup returns CDR1 MNHNS and CDR2 SASEGT. This CDR3 spans 15 amino acids. Trimming cost V 4 bases and J 1 base; bases outside gene matches: 3. As DNA, the CDR3 is TGTGCCAGCAGTGGGGGGACTAGCGGATCCTACGAGCAGTACTTC. Amino acids: CASSGGTSGSYEQYF.

The rearrangement links TRBV27 to TRBJ1-4; no definite D call. This CDR3 has 15 residues. Germline V gene lookup returns CDR1 MNHEY and CDR2 SMNVEV (reference sequence). The V end lost 4 bases, the J end lost 2 bases, and 11 bases lay between the germline ends. The CDR3 reads CASSSFGSTNEKLFF. The CDR3 region has the DNA TGTGCCAGCAGTTCCTTCGGGTCCACTAATGAAAAACTGTTTTTT.

V gene TRBV9 combines with J gene TRBJ2-2; D is uncertain. Germline V gene data show CDR1 as SGDLS and CDR2 as YYNGEE. The CDR3 has 12 residues. Trimming left V 0 bases short and J 7 bases short, with 4 bases between. The CDR3 loop is CASSVVRGELFF. CDR3 sequence (DNA): TGTGCCAGCAGCGTAGTCCGCGGGGAGCTGTTTTTT.

J is TRBJ1-5 and V is TRBV14; 8 positions match TRBD1. Germline-derived CDR1 and CDR2 are SGHDN and FVKESK. V shed 3 bases, J shed 5 bases, and the junction held 6 bases outside the gene matches. CDR3 length equals 15 residues. The CDR3 spells CASSHHGQGYQPQHF. The CDR3 DNA is TGTGCCAGCAGCCACCACGGACAGGGTTATCAGCCCCAGCATTTT. The variable domain in full, with the rest retrieved from reference TRBV14 and TRBJ1-5, is EAGVTQFPSHSVIEKGQTVTLRCDPISGHDNLYWYRRVMGKEIKFLLHFVKESKQDESGMPNNRFLAERTGGTYSTLKVQPAELEDSGVYFCASSHHGQGYQPQHFGDGTRLSIL.

This clone was observed a single time. The chain links TRBV5-6 to TRBJ2-3; no clear D. There are 16 residues in the CDR3. Per germline, CDR1 SGHDT and CDR2 YYEEEE. V gave up 0 bases and J gave up 5 bases, with 16 bases separating them. In nucleotides, the CDR3 is TGTGCCAGCAGCTTGGAAACAGACCCGCTGGTAGATACGCAGTATTTT. Amino acid sequence: CASSLETDPLVDTQYF.

This clone was observed a single time. The chain employs TRBV4-3 and TRBJ1-2; TRBD1 matches at 8 bases. Germline CDR1 is LGHNA and CDR2 is YSLEER. V shed 3 bases and J 3 bases; nucleotides not matched to a gene: 6. The length of the CDR3 is 15 residues. CDR3 in DNA: TGCGCCAGCAGCCAGGAGGACAGGGCGGACTATGGCTACACCTTC. As protein: CASSQEDRADYGYTF.

This rearrangement joins TRBV28 to TRBJ1-1, with 10 bases identical to TRBD1. The V gene's germline CDR1 is MDHEN and CDR2 SYDVKM. The J segment lost 4 bases and the V segment lost 8 bases, leaving 19 bases of the junction unmatched. The CDR3 runs to 18 residues. In DNA, the CDR3 is TGTGCCAGCCCCCCGGGGACAGGGGCCCTGGCGATGAGCACTGAAGCTTTCTTT. Its translation is CASPPGTGALAMSTEAFF.

The chain employs TRBV7-9 and TRBJ2-2; possible D gene TRBD2, 6 bases. Trimming left V 5 bases short and J 1 base short, with 8 bases between. The CDR3 length is 14 residues. The germline gives CDR1 SEHNR, CDR2 FQNEAQ (reference sequence). The CDR3 DNA reads TGTGCCAGCAGCCCCGGGGGGAACACCGGGGAGCTGTTTTTT. Residues: CASSPGGNTGELFF.

This clone was observed a few times. CDR3 DNA sequence: TGTGCCAGCAGCCGCGGACAGGGTCAAGGCTACACCTTC. The encoded protein is CASSRGQGQGYTF. The chain couples TRBV7-2 to TRBJ1-2; the match to TRBD1 covers 8 bases. The CDR3 sequence is 13 residues long. Trimming removed 5 bases from V and 8 bases from J; junction bases left unmatched: 7. Germline V gene sequence: CDR1 SGHTA, CDR2 FQGNSA. Together with reference TRBV7-2 and TRBJ1-2, the CDR3 gives the full variable domain: GAGVSQSPSNKVTEKGKDVELRCDPISGHTALYWYRQSLGQGLEFLIYFQGNSAPDKSGLPSDRFSAERTGGSVSTLTIQRTQQEDSAVYLCASSRGQGQGYTFGSGTRLTVV.

The rearrangement uses TRBV5-1 and TRBJ2-5; TRBD2 aligns across 10 bases. The CDR3 runs 18 residues. V shed 2 bases and J 5 bases; nucleotides not matched to a gene: 15. Germline values: CDR1 SGHRS, CDR2 YFSETQ. CDR3 DNA sequence: TGCGCCAGCAGCTTATTACCAGCGAGCGGGGGGGCGCATGAGACCCAGTACTTC. It codes for CASSLLPASGGAHETQYF.

This chain links TRBV4-1 with TRBJ1-3; 9 nucleotides line up with TRBD1. The trim removed 5 bases at V and 1 base at J, leaving 6 bases unmatched. CDR3 length: 16 residues. Germline CDR1 and CDR2: MGHRA and YSYEKL. CDR3 nucleotides: TGCGCCAGCAGCTACGTCGGGACAGGGTCTGGAAACACCATATATTTT. This gives the protein CASSYVGTGSGNTIYF.

The rearrangement links TRBV9 to TRBJ1-2, with D perhaps matching TRBD1 (6 bases). Germline-derived CDR1 and CDR2 are SGDLS and YYNGEE. V was shortened by 0 bases and J by 5 bases, with 14 bases between the two germline ends. The CDR3 has 15 amino acids. CDR3 DNA sequence: TGTGCCAGCAGCGTAGATGACAGGCCGCCGTATGGCTACACCTTC. It specifies CASSVDDRPPYGYTF. Filled out from reference TRBV9 and TRBJ1-2, the complete variable domain reads DSGVTQTPKHLITATGQRVTLRCSPRSGDLSVYWYQQSLDQGLQFLIQYYNGEERAKGNILERFSAQQFPDLHSELNLSSLELGDSALYFCASSVDDRPPYGYTFGSGTRLTVV.

This chain joins TRBV4-1 and TRBJ2-1; 9 bases align to TRBD2. The germline V gene encodes CDR1 MGHRA and CDR2 YSYEKL. The CDR3 is 15 amino acids. J was trimmed by 8 bases and V by 4 bases; bases with no gene match: 9. CDR3 residues: CASSPGISGGYEQFF. The CDR3 nucleotides are TGCGCCAGCAGCCCGGGGATTAGCGGGGGTTATGAGCAGTTCTTC.

This chain joins TRBV15 and TRBJ2-7; 7 bases are shared with TRBD2. This CDR3 contains 14 residues. Germline CDR1 reads LNHNV; CDR2 reads YYDKDF (reference sequence). The V and J ends lost 1 base and 2 bases, in that order; junction bases with no gene match: 2. This chain's CDR3 is CATSRVAGTYEQYF. DNA of the CDR3: TGTGCCACCAGCAGAGTAGCGGGCACCTACGAGCAGTACTTC.

The rearrangement links TRBV14 to TRBJ2-7; D is unresolved. Looked up from germline, CDR1 is SGHDN and CDR2 is FVKESK. The V gene lost 5 bases and the J gene lost 3 bases, with 11 bases spanning the gap. The length of the CDR3 is 13 residues. The CDR3 sequence is CASSTQAYYEQYF. CDR3 sequence (DNA): TGTGCCAGCAGCACTCAGGCGTACTACGAGCAGTACTTC.

V is TRBV5-1 and J is TRBJ1-6; 8 bases line up with TRBD1. The germline CDR1 and CDR2 sequences are SGHRS and YFSETQ. V lost 0 bases, J lost 7 bases, and 6 bases stayed unmatched. The CDR3 runs 16 residues. The CDR3 region is CASSLETGVTNSPLHF. The CDR3 DNA reads TGCGCCAGCAGCTTGGAGACAGGGGTAACAAATTCACCCCTCCACTTT.

The chain links TRBV5-1 to TRBJ1-4, with 8 bases lining up with TRBD1. This CDR3 is built from 14 residues. Germline loops: CDR1 SGHRS, CDR2 YFSETQ. Losses at the gene ends were 3 bases for V and 4 bases for J; bases not matched to a gene: 2. The CDR3 bases are TGCGCCAGCAGCTCCGACAGGGGTAATGAAAAACTGTTTTTT. This encodes CASSSDRGNEKLFF. The full variable domain, completed using reference TRBV5-1 and TRBJ1-4, is KAGVTQTPRYLIKTRGQQVTLSCSPISGHRSVSWYQQTPGQGLQFLFEYFSETQRNKGNFPGRFSGRQFSNSRSEMNVSTLELGDSALYLCASSSDRGNEKLFFGSGTQLSVL.

The CDR3 spells CASSQVRGLEAFF. CDR3 DNA sequence: TGCGCCAGCAGCCAAGTACGCGGACTCGAAGCTTTCTTT. V and J are TRBV4-3 and TRBJ1-1, with unresolved D. Germline values: CDR1 LGHNA, CDR2 YSLEER. The CDR3 is made up of 13 amino acids. Between the trimmed V and J ends, which lost 1 base and 8 bases, there was a span of 11 bases.